Below, 6 T cell receptor beta chains from the same sample are listed, as sequenced in a study of T cell repertoires in cytomegalovirus infection. These receptors have no known antigen. TCRdb reprocessed the reads with MiXCR, giving one entry per CDR3 protein. The sample holds about 830,000 distinct CDR3 sequences; approximately 32% are singletons and the top ten take over 10%. The sequencing used cultured CD8+ T cells from PBMCs, collected from culture after CMV antigen stimulation. Receptors originate from a human donor in good health (CMV status not recorded). Some clones in this sample may be carry-over from other donors' samples.

This chain uses TRBV27 with TRBJ2-7; D is undetermined. The CDR3 has 14 amino acids. V was pared by 5 bases and J by 4 bases, with 15 bases between. CDR1 MNHEY and CDR2 SMNVEV come from the germline V gene (reference sequence). As DNA, the CDR3 is TGTGCCAGCAGTCCCTCTATGGGGATTTACGAGCAGTACGTC. This gives the protein CASSPSMGIYEQYV.

The rearrangement joins TRBV5-4 to TRBJ2-2, with unresolved D. The CDR3 has 12 residues. Per germline, CDR1 SGHNT and CDR2 YYREEE (reference sequence). With 0 bases removed from V and 10 bases from J, the gap between germline ends came to 7 bases. As DNA, the CDR3 is TGTGCCAGCAGCTTGGGGGCTGTGGAGCTGTTTTTT. This codes for CASSLGAVELFF.

This clonotype was found many times. This chain links TRBV27 with TRBJ2-5, with D perhaps TRBD1 (7 bases). Trimming removed 3 bases at V and 5 bases at J, with 16 bases between. CDR1 MNHEY and CDR2 SMNVEV come from the germline V gene (reference sequence). This CDR3 has 15 residues. CDR3 loop: CASSFVQGGLETQYF. CDR3 nucleotide sequence: TGTGCCAGCAGTTTCGTCCAGGGGGGTCTGGAGACCCAGTACTTC.

Concerning this clonotype itself: This is likely a read error, given that the CDR3 carries no conserved phenylalanine or tryptophan at its end. The V and J genes are TRBV4-3 and TRBJ1-1; D may be TRBD1 (5 bases). CDR1 is LGHNA and CDR2 is YSLEER in the germline V gene. This CDR3 is built from 17 residues. V lost 0 bases, J lost 5 bases, and 19 bases lay in between. The CDR3: CASSQDKQAFLLTEAFS. CDR3 DNA sequence: TGCGCCAGCAGCCAAGACAAACAGGCATTTCTTCTTACTGAAGCTTTCTCT.

V is TRBV7-9 and J is TRBJ2-5, with TRBD1 matching 7 bases. The CDR3 is made up of 15 amino acids. The junction had 8 bases not matched to a gene; V was cut back by 4 bases and J by 3 bases. Germline CDR1 and CDR2: SEHNR and FQNEAQ (reference sequence). CDR3 sequence: CASSYRGRFEETQYF. CDR3 DNA sequence: TGTGCCAGCAGCTACAGGGGTAGATTTGAAGAGACCCAGTACTTC.

This clonotype was observed a handful of times. The rearrangement joins TRBV12-5 to TRBJ2-5, with D perhaps being TRBD1 or TRBD2 (5 bases each). V shed 3 bases and J shed 7 bases, with 15 bases lying between them. Germline lookup yields CDR1 LGHNT and CDR2 FRNRAP. This CDR3 has 14 amino acids. The CDR3 spells CASGLNGDPRTQYF. The CDR3 nucleotides read TGTGCTAGTGGTTTAAATGGGGACCCGCGGACCCAGTACTTC.